This TCR beta chain comes out of a study of OX40 agonist ivuxolimab in advanced cancers. Broader study findings: Relative to CD4+, CD8+ T cells held more expanded clones on average.

With respect to this clone: Its antigen remains unknown.

The method was immunoSEQ multiplex PCR; TCRdb's version includes in-frame clones alone and lacks a portion of them. Among over 45,000 clones listed, 70% to 80% were seen once. The CDR3 consists of 13 residues. This TCR derives from an adult with an advanced solid tumor such as melanoma, head and neck, liver or kidney cancer. The sample here was CD4+ or CD8+ T cells sorted from blood, taken in a trial of the OX40 agonist ivuxolimab. This chain uses TRBV21-1 with TRBJ2-7; TRBD2 was called by the table and not checked on the DNA. TRBV21-1 counts as a pseudogene. The CDR3 coding sequence is TGTGCCAGCAGCACGGGACTAGCGGGCGAGCAGTACTTC. This gives the protein CASSTGLAGEQYF.